This T cell receptor beta chain was recorded in a study of beta chain features in type 1 diabetes. Concerning this clone itself: The antigen remains undetermined.

Expressed TCRB transcripts were sequenced because the entire RNA isolate underwent reverse transcription. Repertoires were generated with immunoSEQ multiplex PCR, while TCRdb's copy carries only in-frame clones and drops some. The profile shows roughly 170,000 clones, about an eighth of them singletons. General study findings and limits: Sampled from patients, naive, central memory and Treg TCRB repertoires appeared more similar than those sampled from healthy donors.

A sort by CD45RO/CCR7/CD25/CD127/CD95/CD27 yielded CD4+ naive, central memory, regulatory and stem cell-like memory cells. In all sorted populations, purity surpassed 98%. This CDR3 contains 15 residues. The V end lost 5 bases, the J end lost 3 bases, and 14 bases lay between the germline ends. CDR1 is SGHTA, CDR2 FQGTGA, per germline. The V and J genes are TRBV7-3 and TRBJ2-1, with D tentatively TRBD2 (5 bases). Sequencing input: central memory CD4+ T cells from blood. This receptor was obtained from a woman aged 18-29 years in good health. CDR3 bases: TGTGCCAGCAGCCCCTATTCGGGGAACTACAATGAGCAGTTCTTC. This sequence encodes CASSPYSGNYNEQFF.